This TCR beta chain was captured by sequencing in a study of molecular identifiers for immune sequencing clone quantification. Libraries of naive CD8 cells were prepared from around 20,000 to 990,000 sorted cells using 10%, 30% or 50% RNA. This clonotype has just a few counts. This CDR3 region has 12 residues. Per the germline V gene, CDR1 is SGHDT and CDR2 is YYEEEE. V lost 0 bases and J lost 5, with 6 bases in between. Bulk libraries came from a prior protocol with listed TCR primers. Via MiXCR, TCRdb re-called the PCR reads, giving one row per CDR3 protein. The sample has about 510,000 distinct CDR3 sequences, around a fifth seen once.

The chain has TRBV5-6 and TRBJ2-7; D is ambiguous. Sequenced material: naive CD8+ T cells from blood, with Jurkat cell RNA spiked in. Documented subset: FACS-sorted CD8+CD4-CCR7+CD45RA+ naive T cells. This TCR was sampled from a human donor in good health. Some libraries in this study had Jurkat cell RNA spiked in. The chain's CDR3 is CASSLARDEQYF. The DNA of the CDR3 is TGTGCCAGCAGCTTGGCTCGGGACGAGCAGTACTTC. Supplemented by reference TRBV5-6 and TRBJ2-7, the full variable domain reads DAGVTQSPTHLIKTRGQQVTLRCSPKSGHDTVSWYQQALGQGPQFIFQYYEEEERQRGNFPDRFSGHQFPNYSSELNVNALLLGDSALYLCASSLARDEQYFGPGTRLTVT.